The TCR beta chain under discussion was sequenced for a study of OX40 agonist ivuxolimab in advanced cancers. The wider study: Patients received ivuxolimab, an intravenous treatment, every 2 weeks at 0.01 to 10 mg/kg. Regarding the study as a whole: Low clonal expansion, among the lowest seen, marked partial responders at 0.1-3.0 mg/kg. In the 0.1 to 3.0 mg/kg range, CD4+ and CD8+ blood T cells had expanded clonally by week 6. Expanded clones were, on average, more numerous in CD8+ T cells than in CD4+.

TCRdb's table, derived via immunoSEQ multiplex PCR, lists solely in-frame clones and lacks some. The data show 30,000 to 40,000 clones, approximately 90% seen once. With V trimmed by 4 bases and J by 3 bases, 11 bases remained unmatched. This CDR3 has 16 residues. Germline V gene sequence: CDR1 SGHRS, CDR2 YFSETQ. As to this clone: Antigen specificity is unknown.

This sample comprised CD4+ or CD8+ T cells sorted from blood, obtained in a trial of the OX40 agonist ivuxolimab. The TCR originated in an adult with an advanced solid tumor such as melanoma, head and neck, liver or kidney cancer. The rearrangement joins TRBV5-1 to TRBJ2-3; 7 bases fit TRBD1. The chain's CDR3 is CASSLGLRGQTDTQYF. In DNA, the CDR3 is TGCGCCAGCAGCCTCGGGTTGAGGGGGCAAACAGATACGCAGTATTTT.